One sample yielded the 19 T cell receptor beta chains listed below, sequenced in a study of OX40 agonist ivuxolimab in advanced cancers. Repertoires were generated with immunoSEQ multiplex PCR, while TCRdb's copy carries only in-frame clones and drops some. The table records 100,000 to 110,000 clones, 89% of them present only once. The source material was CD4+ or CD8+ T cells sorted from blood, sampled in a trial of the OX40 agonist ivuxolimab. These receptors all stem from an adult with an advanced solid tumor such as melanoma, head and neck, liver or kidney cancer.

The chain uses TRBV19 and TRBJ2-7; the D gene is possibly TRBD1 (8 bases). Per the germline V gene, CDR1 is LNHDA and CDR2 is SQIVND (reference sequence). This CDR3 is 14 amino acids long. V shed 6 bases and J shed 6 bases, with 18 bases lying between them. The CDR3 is CASSRNRGEGEQYF. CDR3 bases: TGTGCCAGTAGCCGGAACAGGGGGGAGGGCGAGCAGTACTTC.

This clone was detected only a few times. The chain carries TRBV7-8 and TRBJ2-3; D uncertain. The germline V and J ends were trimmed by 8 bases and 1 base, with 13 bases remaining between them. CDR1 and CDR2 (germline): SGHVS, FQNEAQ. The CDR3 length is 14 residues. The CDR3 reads CASRREEGTDTQYF. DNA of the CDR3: TGTGCCAGCCGGAGAGAAGAGGGCACAGATACGCAGTATTTT. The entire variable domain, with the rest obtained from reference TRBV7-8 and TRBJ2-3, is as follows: GAGVSQSPRYKVAKRGQDVALRCDPISGHVSLFWYQQALGQGPEFLTYFQNEAQLDKSGLPSDRFFAERPEGSVSTLKIQRTQQEDSAVYLCASRREEGTDTQYFGPGTRLTVL.

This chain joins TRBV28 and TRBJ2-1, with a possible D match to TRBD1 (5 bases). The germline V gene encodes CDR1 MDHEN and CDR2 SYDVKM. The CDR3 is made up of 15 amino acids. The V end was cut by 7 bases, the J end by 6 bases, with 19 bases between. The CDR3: CASKGWRRTGNEQFF. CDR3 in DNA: TGTGCCAGCAAGGGATGGCGGCGAACAGGCAATGAGCAGTTCTTC.

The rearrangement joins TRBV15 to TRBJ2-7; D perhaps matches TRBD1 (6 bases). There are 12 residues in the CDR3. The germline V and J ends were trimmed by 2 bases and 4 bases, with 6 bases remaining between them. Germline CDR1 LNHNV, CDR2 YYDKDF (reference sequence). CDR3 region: CATSRQGYEQYF. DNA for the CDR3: TGTGCCACCAGCAGACAGGGGTACGAGCAGTACTTC.

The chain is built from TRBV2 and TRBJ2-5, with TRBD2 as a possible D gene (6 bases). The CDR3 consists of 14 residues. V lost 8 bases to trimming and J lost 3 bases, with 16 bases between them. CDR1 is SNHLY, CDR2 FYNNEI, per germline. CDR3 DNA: TGTGCCAGCGCCAAAGGGACTTCTAAAGAGACCCAGTACTTC. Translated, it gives CASAKGTSKETQYF.

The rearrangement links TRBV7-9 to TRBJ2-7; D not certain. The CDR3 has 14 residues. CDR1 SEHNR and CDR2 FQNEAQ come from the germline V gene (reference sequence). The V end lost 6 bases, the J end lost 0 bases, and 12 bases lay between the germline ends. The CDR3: CASRSQEFSYEQYF. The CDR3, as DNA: TGTGCCAGCAGGTCTCAGGAATTCTCCTACGAGCAGTACTTC. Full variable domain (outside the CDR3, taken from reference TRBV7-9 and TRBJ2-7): DTGVSQNPRHKITKRGQNVTFRCDPISEHNRLYWYRQTLGQGPEFLTYFQNEAQLEKSRLLSDRFSAERPKGSFSTLEIQRTEQGDSAMYLCASRSQEFSYEQYFGPGTRLTVT.

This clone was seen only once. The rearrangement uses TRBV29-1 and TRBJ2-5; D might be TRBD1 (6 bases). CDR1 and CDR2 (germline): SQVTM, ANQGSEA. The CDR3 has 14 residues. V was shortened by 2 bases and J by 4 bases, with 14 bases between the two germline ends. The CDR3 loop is CSVEPQGRGETQYF. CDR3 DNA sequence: TGCAGCGTTGAACCACAGGGTCGAGGAGAGACCCAGTACTTC.

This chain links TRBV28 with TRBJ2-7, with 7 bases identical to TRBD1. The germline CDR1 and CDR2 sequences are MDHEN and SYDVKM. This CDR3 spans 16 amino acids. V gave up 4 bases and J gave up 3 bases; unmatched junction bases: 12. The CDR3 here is CASSYSTGVPIYEQYF. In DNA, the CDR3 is TGTGCCAGCAGTTATAGCACAGGGGTCCCTATCTACGAGCAGTACTTC.

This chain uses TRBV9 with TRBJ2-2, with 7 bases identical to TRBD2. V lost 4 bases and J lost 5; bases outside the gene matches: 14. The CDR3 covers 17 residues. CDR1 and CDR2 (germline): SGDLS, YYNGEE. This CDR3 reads CASSFSVREAGTGELFF. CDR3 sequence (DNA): TGTGCCAGCAGCTTTAGTGTCCGGGAGGCTGGGACCGGGGAGCTGTTTTTT.

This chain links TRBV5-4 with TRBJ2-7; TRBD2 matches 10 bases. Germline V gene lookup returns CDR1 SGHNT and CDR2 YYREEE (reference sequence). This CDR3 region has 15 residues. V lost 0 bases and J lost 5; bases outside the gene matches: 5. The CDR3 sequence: CASSLVLAGENEQYF. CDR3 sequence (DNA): TGTGCCAGCAGCTTGGTGCTAGCGGGAGAGAACGAGCAGTACTTC.

The CDR3 nucleotides are TGTGCCAGCGCCGTGCGTGCGGGGGAGACCCAGTACTTC. Amino acid sequence: CASAVRAGETQYF. V usage is TRBV10-3 and J usage is TRBJ2-5, with D possibly being TRBD2 (6 bases). CDR3 size: 13 residues. Germline V CDR1 and CDR2: ENHRY, SYGVKD. Trimming removed 10 bases at V and 5 bases at J, with 17 bases between.

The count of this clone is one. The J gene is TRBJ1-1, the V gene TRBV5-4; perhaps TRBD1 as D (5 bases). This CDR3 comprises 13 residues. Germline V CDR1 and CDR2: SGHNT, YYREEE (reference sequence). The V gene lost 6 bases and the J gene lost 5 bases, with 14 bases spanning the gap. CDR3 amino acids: CASTWVGDTEAFF. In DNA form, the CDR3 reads TGTGCCAGCACCTGGGTAGGGGATACTGAAGCTTTCTTT.

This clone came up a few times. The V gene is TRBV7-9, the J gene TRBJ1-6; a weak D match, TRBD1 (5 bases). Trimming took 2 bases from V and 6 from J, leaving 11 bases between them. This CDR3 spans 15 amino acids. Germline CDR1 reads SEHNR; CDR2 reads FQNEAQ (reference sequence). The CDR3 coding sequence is TGTGCCAGCAGCTTATTTTTCGGGGGTAATTCACCCCTCCACTTT. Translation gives CASSLFFGGNSPLHF.

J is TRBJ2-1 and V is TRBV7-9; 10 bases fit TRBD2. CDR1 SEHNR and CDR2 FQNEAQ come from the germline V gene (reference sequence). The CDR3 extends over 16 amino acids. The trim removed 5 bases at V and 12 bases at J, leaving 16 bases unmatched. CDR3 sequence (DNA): TGTGCCAGCAGCCAAACCGGGACTAGCGCACCCATTGGGCAGTTCTTC. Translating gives CASSQTGTSAPIGQFF. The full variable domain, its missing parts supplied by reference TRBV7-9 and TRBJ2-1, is DTGVSQNPRHKITKRGQNVTFRCDPISEHNRLYWYRQTLGQGPEFLTYFQNEAQLEKSRLLSDRFSAERPKGSFSTLEIQRTEQGDSAMYLCASSQTGTSAPIGQFFGPGTRLTVL.

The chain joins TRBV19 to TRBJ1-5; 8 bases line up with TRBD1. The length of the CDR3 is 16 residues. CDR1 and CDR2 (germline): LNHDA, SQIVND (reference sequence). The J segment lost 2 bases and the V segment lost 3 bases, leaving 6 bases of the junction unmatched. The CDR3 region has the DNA TGTGCCAGTAGTATCCGGACAGGGTCCCGCAATCAGCCCCAGCATTTT. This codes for CASSIRTGSRNQPQHF.

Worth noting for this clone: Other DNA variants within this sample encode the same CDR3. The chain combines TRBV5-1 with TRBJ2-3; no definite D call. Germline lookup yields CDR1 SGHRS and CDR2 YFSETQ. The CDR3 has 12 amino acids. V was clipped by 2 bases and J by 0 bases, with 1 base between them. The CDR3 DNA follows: TGCGCCAGCAGCTTCAGCACAGATACGCAGTATTTT. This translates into CASSFSTDTQYF.

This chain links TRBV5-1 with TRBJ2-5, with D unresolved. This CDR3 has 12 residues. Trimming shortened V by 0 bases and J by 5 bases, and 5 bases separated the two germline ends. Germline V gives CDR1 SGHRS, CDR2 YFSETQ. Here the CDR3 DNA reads TGCGCCAGCAGCTTGGTAGGTGAGACCCAGTACTTC. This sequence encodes CASSLVGETQYF.

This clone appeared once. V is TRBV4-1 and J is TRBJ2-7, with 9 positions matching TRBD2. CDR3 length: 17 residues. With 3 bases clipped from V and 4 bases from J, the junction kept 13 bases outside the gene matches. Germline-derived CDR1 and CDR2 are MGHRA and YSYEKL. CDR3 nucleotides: TGCGCCAGCAGCCAGGGGTCGGCTAGCGGGGTGAATTACGAGCAGTACTTC. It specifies CASSQGSASGVNYEQYF.

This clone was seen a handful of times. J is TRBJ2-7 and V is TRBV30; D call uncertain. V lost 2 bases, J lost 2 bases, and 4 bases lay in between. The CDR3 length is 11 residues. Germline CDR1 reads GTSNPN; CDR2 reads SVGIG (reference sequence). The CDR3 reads CAWSRTYEQYF. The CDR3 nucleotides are TGTGCCTGGAGTAGAACCTACGAGCAGTACTTC.